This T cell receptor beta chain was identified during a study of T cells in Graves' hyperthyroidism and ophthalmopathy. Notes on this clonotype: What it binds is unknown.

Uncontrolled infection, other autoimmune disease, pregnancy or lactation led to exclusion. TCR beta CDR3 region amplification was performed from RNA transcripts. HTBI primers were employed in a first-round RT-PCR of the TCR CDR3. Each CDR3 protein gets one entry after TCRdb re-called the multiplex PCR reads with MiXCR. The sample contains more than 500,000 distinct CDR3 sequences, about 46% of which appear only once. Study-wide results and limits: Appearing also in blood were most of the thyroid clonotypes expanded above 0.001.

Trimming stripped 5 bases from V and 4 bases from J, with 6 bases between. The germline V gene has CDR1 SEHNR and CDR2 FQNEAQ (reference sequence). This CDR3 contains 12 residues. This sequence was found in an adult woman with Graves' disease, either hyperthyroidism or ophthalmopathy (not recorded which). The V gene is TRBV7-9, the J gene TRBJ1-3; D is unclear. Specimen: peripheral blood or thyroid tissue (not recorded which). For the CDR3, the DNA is TGTGCCAGCAGCCACCGGGGAAACACCATATATTTT. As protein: CASSHRGNTIYF.